These 12 T cell receptor beta chains were sequenced from one sample in a study of blood T cell repertoires in COVID-19. Sequenced by immunoSEQ multiplex PCR; TCRdb stores in-frame clones only, minus some. The table has 100,000 to 120,000 clones, roughly nine tenths seen once. The sample taken for sequencing was peripheral blood. The receptors were sampled from a human donor in a cohort sampled during active COVID-19.

V is TRBV7-9 and J is TRBJ2-3; 8 bases align to TRBD1. Losses at the gene ends were 5 bases for V and 1 base for J; bases not matched to a gene: 5. The germline V gene has CDR1 SEHNR and CDR2 FQNEAQ (reference sequence). The CDR3 covers 15 residues. CDR3 in DNA: TGTGCCAGCAGCACCGCGACAGGGGGCACAGATACGCAGTATTTT. Residues: CASSTATGGTDTQYF.

This chain joins TRBV28 and TRBJ2-5; 11 bases align to TRBD2. The ends lost 5 bases at V and 5 bases at J; junction bases unmatched: 10. CDR3 length: 16 residues. Germline CDR1 reads MDHEN; CDR2 reads SYDVKM. The CDR3 DNA sequence: TGTGCCAGCAGTGAATTAGCGGGAGGGCCTGGGGAGACCCAGTACTTC. This encodes CASSELAGGPGETQYF.

V usage is TRBV2 and J usage is TRBJ2-1, with 11 bases lining up with TRBD2. Trimming at V came to 8 bases and at J to 6 bases, leaving 12 bases not matched to a gene. Germline assignment: CDR1 SNHLY and CDR2 FYNNEI. CDR3 size: 16 residues. DNA for the CDR3: TGTGCCAGCGGGTTGGCTAGCGGGAGGTCACTCAATGAGCAGTTCTTC. As protein: CASGLASGRSLNEQFF.

This clone occurred a few times. The rearrangement links TRBV19 to TRBJ2-1; D uncertain. CDR1 and CDR2 from the germline V gene are LNHDA and SQIVND (reference sequence). The CDR3 is 15 amino acids. V lost 2 bases to trimming and J lost 0 bases, with 8 bases between them. The CDR3 here is CASSISYYSYNEQFF. The CDR3 DNA reads TGTGCCAGTAGTATAAGTTACTACTCCTACAATGAGCAGTTCTTC. Full variable domain (missing parts from reference TRBV19 and TRBJ2-1): DGGITQSPKYLFRKEGQNVTLSCEQNLNHDAMYWYRQDPGQGLRLIYYSQIVNDFQKGDIAEGYSVSREKKESFPLTVTSAQKNPTAFYLCASSISYYSYNEQFFGPGTRLTVL.

This clone was detected only once. The chain has TRBV20-1 and TRBJ2-1; 7 bases agree with TRBD2. V was pared by 3 bases and J by 6 bases, with 17 bases of the junction left unmatched. The CDR3 is 17 residues long. Germline lookup yields CDR1 DFQATT and CDR2 SNEGSKA (reference sequence). CDR3 sequence (DNA): TGCAGTGCTAGTACCCTCCTGGCGGGAGTCAGCGGCAATGAGCAGTTCTTC. This encodes CSASTLLAGVSGNEQFF.

The CDR3 loop reads CAISDGHDNEQFF. CDR3 DNA: TGTGCCATCAGTGATGGGCACGACAATGAGCAGTTCTTC. The chain combines TRBV10-3 with TRBJ2-1; D is ambiguous. Trimming cost V 3 bases and J 5 bases, with 8 bases left between them. The CDR3 runs 13 residues. Looked up from germline, CDR1 is ENHRY and CDR2 is SYGVKD.

The chain joins TRBV5-1 to TRBJ1-5, with 7 bases identical to TRBD1. The CDR3 runs to 14 residues. The V and J ends lost 2 bases and 6 bases, in that order; junction bases with no gene match: 5. The germline V gene encodes CDR1 SGHRS and CDR2 YFSETQ. In nucleotides, the CDR3 is TGCGCCAGCAGCTTAGGGGGCGCGGGTCAGCCCCAGCATTTT. Protein sequence: CASSLGGAGQPQHF. Supplemented by reference TRBV5-1 and TRBJ1-5, the full variable domain reads KAGVTQTPRYLIKTRGQQVTLSCSPISGHRSVSWYQQTPGQGLQFLFEYFSETQRNKGNFPGRFSGRQFSNSRSEMNVSTLELGDSALYLCASSLGGAGQPQHFGDGTRLSIL.

This clone appeared a single time. The chain is built from TRBV18 and TRBJ1-1; D call uncertain. Germline CDR1 KGHSH, CDR2 LQKENI. The CDR3 is made up of 15 amino acids. V was cut by 5 bases and J by 0 bases, with 13 bases left in between. CDR3 protein: CASSVQDGMNTEAFF. In DNA form, the CDR3 reads TGTGCCAGCTCAGTGCAGGACGGGATGAACACTGAAGCTTTCTTT.

This clone was picked up one time. The V and J genes are TRBV19 and TRBJ1-1; 10 bases map to TRBD1. The CDR3 has 15 amino acids. V dropped 4 bases and J dropped 4; count of bases not matched to a gene: 6. The germline V gene has CDR1 LNHDA and CDR2 SQIVND (reference sequence). This CDR3 reads CASSRGQGSFTEAFF. In nucleotides, the CDR3 is TGTGCCAGTAGTAGGGGACAGGGGAGTTTCACTGAAGCTTTCTTT.

CDR3 in amino acids: CASSTTGKVMNTEAFF. The CDR3 nucleotides read TGTGCCAGCAGCACGACAGGGAAGGTCATGAACACTGAAGCTTTCTTT. The gene calls are TRBV2 and TRBJ1-1, with 7 bases identical to TRBD1. Trimming took 6 bases from V and 0 from J; bases not matched to a gene: 10. The length of the CDR3 is 16 residues. CDR1 is SNHLY, CDR2 FYNNEI, per germline. Together with reference TRBV2 and TRBJ1-1, the CDR3 gives the full variable domain: EPEVTQTPSHQVTQMGQEVILRCVPISNHLYFYWYRQILGQKVEFLVSFYNNEISEKSEIFDDQFSVERPDGSNFTLKIRSTKLEDSAMYFCASSTTGKVMNTEAFFGQGTRLTVV.

J is TRBJ1-1 and V is TRBV6-2 or TRBV6-3, with TRBD1 matching over 8 bases. The CDR3 consists of 16 residues. Trimming at V came to 0 bases and at J to 5 bases, leaving 8 bases not matched to a gene. CDR1 and CDR2 (germline): MNHEY, SVGEGT. The CDR3 sequence: CASSYSQGAPRTEAFF. In DNA form, the CDR3 reads TGTGCCAGCAGTTACTCTCAGGGGGCGCCGAGGACTGAAGCTTTCTTT.

The chain uses TRBV6-5 and TRBJ2-2, with D tentatively TRBD2 (6 bases). The CDR3 is made up of 15 amino acids. Trimming stripped 2 bases from V and 7 bases from J, with 14 bases between. Germline V gene sequence: CDR1 MNHEY, CDR2 SVGAGI. DNA for the CDR3: TGTGCCAGCAGTTACGGCTACGGGAGTTACGGGGAGCTGTTTTTT. This encodes CASSYGYGSYGELFF.